This TCR beta chain was identified in a study of T cell changes during pregnancy in multiple sclerosis (dated by TCRdb to the late 2010s). The study in broad terms: Changes in the T cell repertoire over the course of pregnancy were examined in this study in women with multiple sclerosis.

From the cysteine through the phenylalanine, the CDR3 covers 13 amino acids. Only CDR3 DNA is held: 39 bases, read in frame from base 1. Libraries came from the immunoSEQ multiplex PCR assay. TCRdb retrieved this table from immuneACCESS and kept in-frame rearrangements only. Not all clones are present; in checked studies, unresolved V genes account for under half, and no reason is known for the remainder. Across this sample there are 25,000 to 35,000 clones, with about nine tenths seen only once. The ten top clones hold about 4.9% of the sample. For this clone: Its antigen has not been determined. No qualities accompany the bases; no much larger clone lies one base away.

This clonotype was sampled from a female donor with multiple sclerosis, enrolled in a pregnancy study. The V and J segments used are TRBV21-1 and TRBJ2-1; the DNA was not compared with TRBD2, the D call given in the table. TRBV21-1 is marked as a pseudogene. The specimen was CD8+ T cells from peripheral blood mononuclear cells, collected in the first trimester of pregnancy. The CDR3 region has the sequence CASKGLAGNEQFF. The bases are TGTGCCAGCAAGGGACTAGCGGGGAATGAGCAGTTCTTC.